The rows below give T cell receptor beta chains drawn from one sample of a study of circulating CD8 cells and anti-PD-1 response in melanoma. TCRdb re-called the reads with MiXCR, one entry per CDR3 protein. This table has roughly 1,000 distinct CDR3 sequences, around 7.5% appearing once. The source was CD8+ T cells from PBMCs, collected at baseline or after one month of anti-PD-1 therapy (not recorded which). All receptors derive from a human donor with melanoma. Each CDR3 is given with its conserved first and last residue. The D gene is left open where the match is weak. Clone sizes are given selectively: once, few, many, or a class where the clone is expanded.

J gene: TRBJ2-1
clone size: medium-sized
D gene: TRBD2
V gene: TRBV7-3
CDR3 protein: CASSLGTSSSEQFF
CDR3 DNA: TGTGCCAGCAGCTTAGGGACTAGCTCGTCTGAGCAGTTCTTC

J gene: TRBJ2-7
clone size: medium-sized
D gene: TRBD2
V gene: TRBV5-4
CDR3 protein: CASSLASGGEQYF
CDR3 DNA: TGTGCCAGCAGCTTAGCTTCGGGGGGGGAGCAGTACTTC

J gene: TRBJ2-3
clone size: large
D gene: TRBD2
V gene: TRBV24-1
CDR3 protein: CATSDALGLAGKDTQYF
CDR3 DNA: TGTGCCACCAGTGATGCCTTAGGACTAGCGGGGAAAGATACGCAGTATTTT

J gene: TRBJ2-1
clone size: -
D gene: TRBD1
V gene: TRBV28
CDR3 protein: CASRGGTGGHGQFF
CDR3 DNA: TGTGCCAGCCGAGGGGGGACAGGGGGCCATGGGCAGTTCTTC

J gene: TRBJ2-5
clone size: large
D gene: -
V gene: TRBV28
CDR3 protein: CASSPTSTGMETQYF
CDR3 DNA: TGTGCCAGCAGTCCCACGTCGACAGGCATGGAGACCCAGTACTTC

J gene: TRBJ2-1
clone size: medium-sized
D gene: -
V gene: TRBV11-2
CDR3 protein: CASSLGFGRGEQFF
CDR3 DNA: TGTGCCAGCAGCTTAGGTTTCGGCCGCGGTGAGCAGTTCTTC

J gene: TRBJ2-7
clone size: medium-sized
D gene: -
V gene: TRBV19
CDR3 protein: CASSIGRGAYEQYF
CDR3 DNA: TGTGCCAGTAGTATTGGCAGGGGGGCGTACGAGCAGTACTTC

J gene: TRBJ2-7
clone size: medium-sized
D gene: -
V gene: TRBV20-1
CDR3 protein: CSARDRESYEQYF
CDR3 DNA: TGCAGTGCTAGAGATCGGGAGAGCTACGAGCAGTACTTC

J gene: TRBJ2-4
clone size: medium-sized
D gene: TRBD1
V gene: TRBV28
CDR3 protein: CASSSHRGEGIQYF
CDR3 DNA: TGTGCCAGCAGTTCCCACAGGGGTGAGGGCATTCAGTACTTC

J gene: TRBJ1-4
clone size: medium-sized
D gene: TRBD1
V gene: TRBV12-5
CDR3 protein: CASGERDRGKQATNEKLFF
CDR3 DNA: TGTGCTAGTGGCGAACGGGACAGGGGGAAACAGGCAACTAATGAAAAACTGTTTTTT

J gene: TRBJ1-1
clone size: large
D gene: -
V gene: TRBV4-1
CDR3 protein: CASSQGELTEAFF
CDR3 DNA: TGCGCCAGCAGCCAAGGTGAGCTCACTGAAGCTTTCTTT

J gene: TRBJ2-3
clone size: medium-sized
D gene: -
V gene: TRBV7-8
CDR3 protein: CASSLAGLDTQYF
CDR3 DNA: TGTGCCAGCAGCTTAGCTGGCCTAGATACGCAGTATTTT

J gene: TRBJ1-2
clone size: medium-sized
D gene: TRBD1
V gene: TRBV30
CDR3 protein: CAWSTLTGNGYTF
CDR3 DNA: TGTGCCTGGAGTACCCTGACAGGGAATGGCTACACCTTC

J gene: TRBJ2-2
clone size: medium-sized
D gene: -
V gene: TRBV28
CDR3 protein: CASSLTPDGGELFF
CDR3 DNA: TGTGCCAGCAGTTTGACTCCCGACGGCGGGGAGCTGTTTTTT

J gene: TRBJ1-1
clone size: medium-sized
D gene: -
V gene: TRBV30
CDR3 protein: CAWSPGVGLNTEAFF
CDR3 DNA: TGTGCCTGGAGTCCCGGGGTCGGGTTGAACACTGAAGCTTTCTTT

J gene: TRBJ2-5
clone size: -
D gene: TRBD1
V gene: TRBV18
CDR3 protein: CASSPQGAQETQYF
CDR3 DNA: TGTGCCAGCTCACCACAGGGGGCCCAAGAGACTCAGTACTTC

J gene: TRBJ2-7
clone size: medium-sized
D gene: -
V gene: TRBV19
CDR3 protein: CASSGIGGAYEQYF
CDR3 DNA: TGTGCCAGTAGTGGGATAGGCGGAGCCTACGAGCAGTACTTC

J gene: TRBJ1-1
clone size: few
D gene: TRBD1
V gene: TRBV28
CDR3 protein: CASSWGTGGEAFF
CDR3 DNA: TGTGCCAGCAGTTGGGGGACAGGGGGCGAAGCTTTCTTT

J gene: TRBJ2-7
clone size: medium-sized
D gene: -
V gene: TRBV29-1
CDR3 protein: CSVSRGLYEQYF
CDR3 DNA: TGCAGCGTTTCCCGGGGACTGTACGAGCAGTACTTC

J gene: TRBJ1-4
clone size: -
D gene: -
V gene: TRBV27
CDR3 protein: CASSLRTNEKLFF
CDR3 DNA: TGTGCCAGCAGTTTACGGACTAATGAAAAACTGTTTTTT

J gene: TRBJ2-7
clone size: medium-sized
D gene: TRBD2
V gene: TRBV2
CDR3 protein: CARKGMGIAGDYEQYF
CDR3 DNA: TGTGCCAGGAAGGGGATGGGAATAGCGGGGGACTACGAGCAGTACTTC

J gene: TRBJ1-1
clone size: large
D gene: -
V gene: TRBV14
CDR3 protein: CASSPRRGNTEAFF
CDR3 DNA: TGTGCCAGCAGCCCCCGGCGGGGCAACACTGAAGCTTTCTTT